Below are 20 T cell receptor beta chains sequenced from a single sample in a study of T cells in tumors after PD-1 blockade. Generated by immunoSEQ multiplex PCR, the TCRdb table keeps only in-frame clones and is missing some. The data hold about 63,000 clones, with approximately 79% observed a single time. The source was PBMCs, collected after anti-PD-1 treatment. Receptor source: a human donor with basal cell carcinoma.

The rearrangement joins TRBV3-1 (or the pseudogene TRBV3-2) to TRBJ1-2, with unresolved D. V gave up 1 base and J gave up 8 bases, with 11 bases separating them. This CDR3 is 13 amino acids long. Germline lookup yields CDR1 LGHDT and CDR2 YNNKEL (reference sequence). The CDR3 DNA reads TGTGCCAGCAGCCAAGGGCCGGCGTCGGGCTACACCTTC. Its translation is CASSQGPASGYTF.

The chain carries TRBV6-5 and TRBJ2-7; weak D call: TRBD2 (7 bases). The last part of the DNA fits TRBJ2-1 better; the J call may be wrong. This CDR3 contains 14 residues. The germline gives CDR1 MNHEY, CDR2 SVGAGI. The CDR3, as DNA: TGTGCCAGCACCCCAGTCGGGGGGCCCGGTGAGCAGTTCTTC. It yields the protein CASTPVGGPGEQFF.

The V gene is TRBV2, the J gene TRBJ1-5; TRBD1 agrees at 7 bases. Looked up from germline, CDR1 is SNHLY and CDR2 is FYNNEI. The CDR3 length is 15 residues. With V trimmed by 8 bases and J by 3 bases, 10 bases remained unmatched. The DNA of the CDR3 is TGTGCCAGCGCCCGGAACAGGGGAGACAATCAGCCCCAGCATTTT. It codes for CASARNRGDNQPQHF.

This clone was recorded once. The CDR3 region is CASSFILTSITDTQYF. CDR3 bases: TGTGCCAGCAGCTTTATATTGACCTCTATAACAGATACGCAGTATTTT. This chain uses TRBV5-6 with TRBJ2-3; D is uncertain. Germline V gene sequence: CDR1 SGHDT, CDR2 YYEEEE. CDR3 length equals 16 residues. V dropped 2 bases and J dropped 3 bases, with 16 bases sitting between them.

The chain carries TRBV5-1 and TRBJ2-7; D is ambiguous. V was pared by 3 bases and J by 0 bases, with 13 bases between. CDR3 size: 15 residues. Germline loops: CDR1 SGHRS, CDR2 YFSETQ. The CDR3 DNA follows: TGCGCCAGCAGCTCCTTAGCCACCAGCTCCTACGAGCAGTACTTC. It codes for CASSSLATSSYEQYF.

By share of the sample, this clone is medium-sized. The chain recombines TRBV6-4 with TRBJ2-1, with 11 bases aligning to TRBD2. This CDR3 contains 15 residues. V lost 4 bases and J lost 5; bases outside the gene matches: 4. In germline, CDR1 is MRHNA, CDR2 SNTAGT. CDR3 nucleotide sequence: TGTGCCAGCAGTGCAATAGCGGGGGGGCACAATGAGCAGTTCTTC. Its translation is CASSAIAGGHNEQFF.

This chain uses TRBV28 with TRBJ1-6; TRBD1 might be the D (5 bases). Germline V gene lookup returns CDR1 MDHEN and CDR2 SYDVKM. There are 14 residues in the CDR3. Trimming removed 6 bases at V and 5 bases at J, with 11 bases between. The CDR3 reads CASSFRVNNSPLHF. The CDR3 region has the DNA TGTGCCAGCAGCTTCAGGGTTAATAATTCACCCCTCCACTTT.

V is TRBV29-1 and J is TRBJ2-5; D is undetermined. The CDR3 has 12 residues. CDR1 and CDR2 from the germline V gene are SQVTM and ANQGSEA. Deletions cut 4 bases from V and 0 bases from J, with 6 bases between. The CDR3 nucleotides are TGCAGCGTTGTGGCAAACCAAGAGACCCAGTACTTC. Protein: CSVVANQETQYF.

V and J are TRBV25-1 and TRBJ2-3; tentatively, D is TRBD2 (6 bases). The CDR3 is made up of 16 amino acids. V shed 0 bases and J shed 1 base, with 11 bases lying between them. Germline CDR1 and CDR2: MGHDK and SYGVNS. The CDR3 protein is CASSEYTSSGTDTQYF. As DNA, the CDR3 is TGTGCCAGCAGTGAATACACTAGCTCAGGCACAGATACGCAGTATTTT.

The chain employs TRBV19 and TRBJ2-2; D may match TRBD1 or TRBD2 (5 bases each). The CDR3 has 17 amino acids. The V gene's germline CDR1 is LNHDA and CDR2 SQIVND (reference sequence). V lost 4 bases, J lost 1 base, and 16 bases lay in between. The CDR3 DNA is TGTGCCAGTAGTACCGCAGTTGTGAGGGGGAACACCGGGGAGCTGTTTTTT. The encoded protein is CASSTAVVRGNTGELFF. Full variable domain (remainder filled in from reference TRBV19 and TRBJ2-2): DGGITQSPKYLFRKEGQNVTLSCEQNLNHDAMYWYRQDPGQGLRLIYYSQIVNDFQKGDIAEGYSVSREKKESFPLTVTSAQKNPTAFYLCASSTAVVRGNTGELFFGEGSRLTVL.

About this clone itself: The limits of the CDR3 on the DNA are not certain, so only TCRdb's listed CDR3 is given. V gene TRBV7-9 combines with J gene TRBJ2-3. From its first to its last residue, the CDR3 has 14 amino acids. Germline assignment: CDR1 SEHNR and CDR2 FQNEAQ (reference sequence). CDR3 sequence reads: CASSLDFGPDTQYF.

This clone was seen a few times. The chain couples TRBV7-2 to TRBJ1-6, with a tentative D call TRBD1 (6 bases). The V end lost 5 bases, the J end lost 1 base, and 6 bases lay between the germline ends. There are 14 residues in the CDR3. Germline assignment: CDR1 SGHTA and CDR2 FQGNSA. The CDR3 here is CASSGQSYNSPLHF. The CDR3 DNA reads TGTGCCAGCAGCGGACAGTCCTATAATTCACCCCTCCACTTT. Combining the CDR3 with reference TRBV7-2 and TRBJ1-6 gives the whole variable domain GAGVSQSPSNKVTEKGKDVELRCDPISGHTALYWYRQSLGQGLEFLIYFQGNSAPDKSGLPSDRFSAERTGGSVSTLTIQRTQQEDSAVYLCASSGQSYNSPLHFGNGTRLTVT.

The V call is TRBV30, the J call TRBJ2-3, with 9 nucleotides matching TRBD2. In germline, CDR1 is GTSNPN, CDR2 SVGIG (reference sequence). The CDR3 consists of 19 residues. V lost 4 bases to trimming and J lost 0 bases; unmatched junction nucleotides: 17. CDR3 residues: CAWKPHEVAGATSTDTQYF. The DNA of the CDR3 is TGTGCCTGGAAACCCCACGAGGTAGCGGGGGCCACTAGCACAGATACGCAGTATTTT. Supplemented by reference TRBV30 and TRBJ2-3, the full variable domain reads SQTIHQWPATLVQPVGSPLSLECTVEGTSNPNLYWYRQAAGRGLQLLFYSVGIGQISSEVPQNLSASRPQDRQFILSSKKLLLSDSGFYLCAWKPHEVAGATSTDTQYFGPGTRLTVL.

The chain has TRBV5-6 and TRBJ2-3, with 8 bases lining up with TRBD2. The CDR3 is 15 residues long. Trimming cost V 1 base and J 2 bases; bases outside gene matches: 3. The germline CDR1 and CDR2 sequences are SGHDT and YYEEEE. CDR3 loop: CASSLSGGYTDTQYF. CDR3 coding DNA: TGTGCCAGCAGCTTGAGCGGGGGCTACACAGATACGCAGTATTTT.

V is TRBV16 and J is TRBJ1-2; 8 nucleotides align to TRBD1. This CDR3 is 13 amino acids long. The J segment lost 5 bases and the V segment lost 3 bases, leaving 2 bases of the junction unmatched. Germline-derived CDR1 and CDR2 are KGHSY and FQNENV. The CDR3 coding sequence is TGTGCCAGCAGCCAGGGACAGGATTATGGCTACACCTTC. Translated: CASSQGQDYGYTF.

The chain joins TRBV4-2 to TRBJ2-7; TRBD1 aligns across 9 bases. The germline gives CDR1 LGHNA, CDR2 YNFKEQ. Trimming removed 0 bases from V and 2 bases from J; junction bases left unmatched: 2. The length of the CDR3 is 15 residues. The CDR3 sequence: CASSQERDRAYEQYF. Written as DNA, the CDR3 is TGTGCCAGCAGCCAAGAGCGGGACAGGGCCTACGAGCAGTACTTC.

This clone occurred a few times. This chain joins TRBV13 and TRBJ2-4, with 16 bases identical to TRBD2. The CDR3 spans 18 residues. Germline V gives CDR1 PRHDT, CDR2 FYEKMQ (reference sequence). With 5 bases clipped from V and 1 base from J, the junction kept 5 bases outside the gene matches. The CDR3 DNA is TGTGCCAGCAGCCCCGGGACTAGCGGGGGGGCGGCCAAAAACATTCAGTACTTC. It encodes CASSPGTSGGAAKNIQYF. Complete variable domain (other parts from reference TRBV13 and TRBJ2-4): AAGVIQSPRHLIKEKRETATLKCYPIPRHDTVYWYQQGPGQDPQFLISFYEKMQSDKGSIPDRFSAQQFSDYHSELNMSSLELGDSALYFCASSPGTSGGAAKNIQYFGAGTRLSVL.

The J gene is TRBJ1-1, the V gene TRBV6-5; TRBD1 might be the D (6 bases). The CDR3 runs to 14 residues. Germline V gene sequence: CDR1 MNHEY, CDR2 SVGAGI. Trimming pared 8 bases from V and 3 bases from J, leaving 16 bases between. The CDR3 here is CASLLGGQDTEAFF. For the CDR3, the DNA is TGTGCCAGCCTTCTCGGGGGGCAAGACACTGAAGCTTTCTTT.

The V call is TRBV3-1 (or the pseudogene TRBV3-2), the J call TRBJ2-2, with no clear D. The CDR3 runs to 16 residues. The ends were cut back, 3 bases at V and 0 bases at J, with 11 bases in the middle. CDR1 and CDR2 from the germline V gene are LGHDT and YNNKEL (reference sequence). Written as DNA, the CDR3 is TGTGCCAGCAGCCAGGTGACGGTCGCGAACACCGGGGAGCTGTTTTTT. Protein sequence: CASSQVTVANTGELFF.

The chain is built from TRBV5-1 and TRBJ1-2; 7 bases line up with TRBD1. Germline V gene lookup returns CDR1 SGHRS and CDR2 YFSETQ. This CDR3 comprises 15 residues. After removal of 3 bases from V and 3 bases from J, the junction contained 8 bases not matched to a gene. The CDR3 nucleotides read TGCGCCAGCAGCTCCCCGGGACAGTTCGACTATGGCTACACCTTC. Encoded protein: CASSSPGQFDYGYTF. Filled out from reference TRBV5-1 and TRBJ1-2, the complete variable domain reads KAGVTQTPRYLIKTRGQQVTLSCSPISGHRSVSWYQQTPGQGLQFLFEYFSETQRNKGNFPGRFSGRQFSNSRSEMNVSTLELGDSALYLCASSSPGQFDYGYTFGSGTRLTVV.